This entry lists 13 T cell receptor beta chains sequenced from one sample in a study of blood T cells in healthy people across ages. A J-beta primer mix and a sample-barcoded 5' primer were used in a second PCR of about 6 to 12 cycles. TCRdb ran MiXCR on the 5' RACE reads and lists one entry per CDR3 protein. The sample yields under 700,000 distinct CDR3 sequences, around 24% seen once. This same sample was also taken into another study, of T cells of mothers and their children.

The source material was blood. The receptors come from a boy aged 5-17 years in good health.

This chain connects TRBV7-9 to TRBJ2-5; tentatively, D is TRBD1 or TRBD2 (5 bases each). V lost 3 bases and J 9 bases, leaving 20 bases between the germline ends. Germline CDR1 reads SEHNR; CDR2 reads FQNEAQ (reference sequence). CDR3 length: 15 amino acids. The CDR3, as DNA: TGTGCCAGCAGCTTTGCACTAGTGGGGCGGACGGCCCAGTACTTC. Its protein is CASSFALVGRTAQYF.

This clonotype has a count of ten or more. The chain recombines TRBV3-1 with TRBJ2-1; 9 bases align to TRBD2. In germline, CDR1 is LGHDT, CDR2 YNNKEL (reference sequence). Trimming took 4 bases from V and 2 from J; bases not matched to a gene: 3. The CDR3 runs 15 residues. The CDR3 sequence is CASSPRGGTYNEQFF. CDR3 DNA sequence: TGTGCCAGCAGCCCGCGGGGGGGTACCTACAATGAGCAGTTCTTC.

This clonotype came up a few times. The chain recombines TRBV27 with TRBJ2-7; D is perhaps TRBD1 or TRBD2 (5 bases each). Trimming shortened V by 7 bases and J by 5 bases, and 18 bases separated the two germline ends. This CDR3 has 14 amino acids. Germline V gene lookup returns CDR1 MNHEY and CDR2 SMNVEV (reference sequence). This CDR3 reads CASMYSLRGHEQYF. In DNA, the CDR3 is TGTGCCAGCATGTATTCCCTGAGGGGCCACGAGCAGTACTTC.

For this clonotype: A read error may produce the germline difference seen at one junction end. The CDR3 sequence is CASSQEGTPYNEQFF. The CDR3 DNA reads TGTGCCAGTAGCCAAGAAGGGACCCCCTACAATGAGCAGTTCTTC. J is TRBJ2-1 and V is TRBV3-1; possibly TRBD1 or TRBD2 for D (5 bases each). Germline V CDR1 and CDR2: LGHDT, YNNKEL (reference sequence). This CDR3 is built from 15 residues.

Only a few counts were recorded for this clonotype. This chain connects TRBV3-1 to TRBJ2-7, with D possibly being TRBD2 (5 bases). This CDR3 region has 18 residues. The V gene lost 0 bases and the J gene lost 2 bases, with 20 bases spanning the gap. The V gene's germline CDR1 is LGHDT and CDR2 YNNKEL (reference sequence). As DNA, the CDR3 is TGTGCCAGCAGCCAAGATCTATTTAGGACGGGGATCGCCTACGAGCAGTACTTC. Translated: CASSQDLFRTGIAYEQYF.

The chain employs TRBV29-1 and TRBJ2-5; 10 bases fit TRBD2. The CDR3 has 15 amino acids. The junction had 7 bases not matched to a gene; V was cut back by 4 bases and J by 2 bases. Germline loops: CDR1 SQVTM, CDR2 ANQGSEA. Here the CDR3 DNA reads TGCAGCGTTGCACGGCGGACTAGCGGACAAGAGACCCAGTACTTC. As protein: CSVARRTSGQETQYF.

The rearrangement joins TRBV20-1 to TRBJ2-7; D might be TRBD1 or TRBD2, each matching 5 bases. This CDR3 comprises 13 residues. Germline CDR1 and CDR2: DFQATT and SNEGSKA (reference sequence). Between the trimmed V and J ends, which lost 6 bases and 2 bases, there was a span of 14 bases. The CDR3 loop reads CSAGWDVTYEQYF. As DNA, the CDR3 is TGCAGTGCCGGCTGGGACGTGACCTACGAGCAGTACTTC.

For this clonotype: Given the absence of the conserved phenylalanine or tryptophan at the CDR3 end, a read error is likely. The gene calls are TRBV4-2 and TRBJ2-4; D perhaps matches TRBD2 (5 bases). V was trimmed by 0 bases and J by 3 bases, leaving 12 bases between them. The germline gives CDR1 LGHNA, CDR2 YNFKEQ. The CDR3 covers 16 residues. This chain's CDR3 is CASSQEPRAGKNIQYL. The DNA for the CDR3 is TGTGCCAGCAGCCAAGAACCTAGGGCGGGCAAAAACATTCAGTACCTC.

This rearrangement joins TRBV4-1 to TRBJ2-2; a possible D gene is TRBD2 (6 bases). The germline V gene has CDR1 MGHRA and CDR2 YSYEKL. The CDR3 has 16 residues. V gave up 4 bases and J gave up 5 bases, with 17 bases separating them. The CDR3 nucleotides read TGCGCCAGCAGCCCCCGGGACTCTCGAGGAACCGGGGAGCTGTTTTTT. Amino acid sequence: CASSPRDSRGTGELFF.

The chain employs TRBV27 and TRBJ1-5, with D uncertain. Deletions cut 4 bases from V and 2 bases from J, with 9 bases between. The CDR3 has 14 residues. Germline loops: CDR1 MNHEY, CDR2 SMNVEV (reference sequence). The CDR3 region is CASSYQSGNQPQHF. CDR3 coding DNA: TGTGCCAGCAGTTATCAGAGTGGCAATCAGCCCCAGCATTTT.

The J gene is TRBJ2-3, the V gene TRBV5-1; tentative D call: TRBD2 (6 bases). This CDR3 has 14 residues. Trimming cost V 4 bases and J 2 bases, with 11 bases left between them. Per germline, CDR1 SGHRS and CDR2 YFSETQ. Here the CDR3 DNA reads TGCGCCAGCAGCCAGACTAGTTCCACAGATACGCAGTATTTT. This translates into CASSQTSSTDTQYF.

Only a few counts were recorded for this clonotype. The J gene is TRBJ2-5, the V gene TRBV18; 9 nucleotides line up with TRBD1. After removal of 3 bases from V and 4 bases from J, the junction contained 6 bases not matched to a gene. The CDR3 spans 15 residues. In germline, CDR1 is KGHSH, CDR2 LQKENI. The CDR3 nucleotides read TGTGCCAGCTCACCCGCGAGGACAGGGGTAGAGACCCAGTACTTC. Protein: CASSPARTGVETQYF. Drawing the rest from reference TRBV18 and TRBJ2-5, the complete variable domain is NAGVMQNPRHLVRRRGQEARLRCSPMKGHSHVYWYRQLPEEGLKFMVYLQKENIIDESGMPKERFSAEFPKEGPSILRIQQVVRGDSAAYFCASSPARTGVETQYFGPGTRLLVL.

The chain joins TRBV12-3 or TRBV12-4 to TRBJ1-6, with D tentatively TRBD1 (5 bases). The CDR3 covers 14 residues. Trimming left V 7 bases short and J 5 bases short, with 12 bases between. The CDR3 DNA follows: TGTGCCAGCACCGCGGGACGGAATAATTCACCCCTCCACTTT. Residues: CASTAGRNNSPLHF.